The rows below give T cell receptor beta chains drawn from one sample of a study of cytomegalovirus exposure and HLA in healthy donors. The protocol was immunoSEQ multiplex PCR, while the TCRdb copy is restricted to in-frame clones and leaves out a portion. Among 150,000 to 200,000 clones, approximately 86% were seen once, and the ten largest hold almost 2%. The sequencing sample was made of PBMCs. These receptors originate from a woman between 18 and 29 years old in good health and CMV-seronegative. Both conserved end residues are part of each CDR3. D genes are given only for firm matches. A clone size is listed for some rows: how often the clone was seen (once, few, many), or a class if it is expanded.

J,V,size,D,CDR3,DNA
TRBJ2-6,TRBV4-1,few,TRBD1,CASRQGGSGANVLTF,TGCGCCAGCAGACAGGGGGGCTCTGGGGCCAACGTCCTGACTTTC
TRBJ2-3,TRBV5-1,-,TRBD2,CASSRGTSGGGTDTQYF,TGCGCCAGCAGCAGGGGGACTAGCGGGGGTGGCACAGATACGCAGTATTTT
TRBJ2-6,TRBV27,few,-,CASSFAGSGANVLTF,TGTGCCAGCAGTTTTGCCGGGTCCGGGGCCAACGTCCTGACTTTC
TRBJ2-3,TRBV5-4,-,TRBD2,CASSPEREGTDTQYF,TGTGCCAGCAGCCCAGAGCGGGAGGGCACCGATACGCAGTATTTT
TRBJ1-6,TRBV7-9,once,-,CSSSSTTGVDNSPLHF,TGTTCCAGCAGCTCCACGACCGGGGTGGATAATTCACCCCTCCACTTT
TRBJ1-3,TRBV5-4,-,-,CASSAGISGNTIYF,TGTGCCAGCAGCGCGGGAATCTCTGGAAACACCATATATTTT
TRBJ2-3,TRBV9,-,TRBD2,CASSSRLAGGSDTQYF,TGTGCCAGCAGCTCACGACTAGCGGGGGGCTCGGATACGCAGTATTTT
TRBJ2-2,TRBV5-5,once,-,CASSRRTLPVTGELFF,TGTGCCAGCTCGAGGCGGACACTGCCGGTCACCGGGGAGCTGTTTTTT
TRBJ1-2,TRBV5-1,-,-,CASSLGSGGDGYTF,TGCGCCAGCAGCTTGGGGTCGGGGGGCGATGGCTACACCTTC
TRBJ1-2,TRBV11-2,-,-,CASSGRSYGYTF,TGTGCCAGCAGCGGGCGAAGCTATGGCTACACCTTC
TRBJ2-6,TRBV28,few,-,CASSFFGGAVDGANVLTF,TGTGCCAGCAGTTTTTTCGGGGGAGCTGTCGATGGGGCCAACGTCCTGACTTTC
TRBJ2-7,TRBV4-2,-,TRBD2,CASSREREGPYEQYF,TGTGCCAGCAGCCGAGAGCGGGAGGGCCCGTACGAGCAGTACTTC
TRBJ2-5,TRBV28,-,TRBD2,CASSPKRGLAVETQYF,TGTGCCAGCAGCCCTAAGAGGGGACTAGCGGTAGAGACCCAGTACTTC
TRBJ1-5,TRBV2,-,-,CASSVKELAPGQPQHF,TGTGCCAGCAGTGTTAAGGAGTTAGCCCCCGGTCAGCCCCAGCATTTT
TRBJ2-1,TRBV5-4,few,-,CASSIDSNNEQFF,TGTGCCAGCAGTATCGACAGCAACAATGAGCAGTTCTTC
TRBJ1-5,TRBV5-1,-,TRBD1,CASSLEPRGLDQPQHF,TGCGCCAGCAGCTTGGAGCCCAGGGGGCTCGATCAGCCCCAGCATTTT